The 13 T cell receptor beta chains given below trace back to one sample, sequenced in a study of cytomegalovirus exposure and HLA in healthy donors. This PCR relied on a set of 60 Vbeta primers and 13 Jbeta primers. Only in-frame clones appear in the TCRdb table, and some are missing; sequencing was by immunoSEQ multiplex PCR. Among tens of thousands of clones listed, approximately 79% were seen once. The sequenced sample was PBMCs. Receptors were obtained from a woman between 35 and 50 years old in good health and CMV-seronegative.

The chain carries TRBV5-1 and TRBJ2-5, with 9 bases matching TRBD1. Germline-derived CDR1 and CDR2 are SGHRS and YFSETQ. Trimming cost V 4 bases and J 5 bases; bases outside gene matches: 9. There are 15 residues in the CDR3. DNA for the CDR3: TGCGCCAGCAGCAGTACAGGGGGCGCGGGGGAGACCCAGTACTTC. Translating it yields CASSSTGGAGETQYF.

V usage is TRBV12-1 and J usage is TRBJ1-5; TRBD1, the table's D call, lacks a check against the DNA. TRBV12-1 is deemed a pseudogene. This CDR3 is built from 19 residues. The CDR3 is CASSFVGRGPVTGDQPQHF. DNA for the CDR3: TGTGCCAGCAGCTTTGTCGGCAGGGGGCCCGTTACCGGCGATCAGCCCCAGCATTTT.

The chain joins TRBV18 to TRBJ2-2; D is unresolved. The V gene lost 6 bases and the J gene lost 1 base, with 9 bases spanning the gap. The CDR3 has 14 amino acids. Germline V lookup: CDR1 KGHSH, CDR2 LQKENI. This chain's CDR3 is CASSLELNTGELFF. The DNA for the CDR3 is TGTGCCAGCTCCCTCGAACTGAACACCGGGGAGCTGTTTTTT.

The V and J genes are TRBV28 and TRBJ1-1; D is unresolved. The V gene's germline CDR1 is MDHEN and CDR2 SYDVKM. The CDR3 length is 9 residues. The CDR3, as DNA: TGTGACCCCCAGTCTGAAGCTTTCTTT. It codes for CDPQSEAFF. The whole variable domain, filled in from reference TRBV28 and TRBJ1-1, reads DVKVTQSSRYLVKRTGEKVFLECVQDMDHENMFWYRQDPGLGLRLIYFSYDVKMKEKGDIPEGYSVSREKKERFSLILESASTNQTSMYLCDPQSEAFFGQGTRLTVV.

V is TRBV7-6 and J is TRBJ2-2; tentatively, D is TRBD2 (6 bases). This CDR3 has 14 amino acids. V was pared by 11 bases and J by 3 bases, with 16 bases between. CDR1 and CDR2 (germline): SGHVS, FNYEAQ. This chain's CDR3 is CASSTGGDTGELFF. The CDR3 nucleotides read TGTGCCTCTTCGACTGGCGGGGACACCGGGGAGCTGTTTTTT. Based on the CDR3 plus reference TRBV7-6 and TRBJ2-2, the full variable domain is GAGVSQSPRYKVTKRGQDVALRCDPISGHVSLYWYRQALGQGPEFLTYFNYEAQQDKSGLPNDRFSAERPEGSISTLTIQRTEQRDSAMYRCASSTGGDTGELFFGEGSRLTVL.

This clone was detected only once. This chain links TRBV4-3 with TRBJ2-3, with D possibly being TRBD2 (6 bases). Trimming shortened V by 0 bases and J by 2 bases, and 12 bases separated the two germline ends. The CDR3 is 16 amino acids. Germline V gene lookup returns CDR1 LGHNA and CDR2 YSLEER. CDR3 amino acids: CASSQDWGLPTDTQYF. The CDR3 DNA reads as TGCGCCAGCAGCCAAGATTGGGGACTTCCCACAGATACGCAGTATTTT.

J is TRBJ2-1 and V is TRBV4-1; 7 bases agree with TRBD1. Germline V gene sequence: CDR1 MGHRA, CDR2 YSYEKL. The CDR3 sequence is 15 residues long. J gave up 6 bases and V 6 bases, and 11 bases lay outside the gene matches. For the CDR3, the DNA is TGCGCCAGCAGTCAGTTGCGACAGGGAAGCAATGAGCAGTTCTTC. Translated: CASSQLRQGSNEQFF.

V is TRBV5-4 and J is TRBJ2-3, with 9 positions matching TRBD2. This CDR3 region has 19 residues. Trimming took 4 bases from V and 1 from J; bases not matched to a gene: 16. Germline V gene data show CDR1 as SGHNT and CDR2 as YYREEE (reference sequence). CDR3 amino acids: CASSPALSGGFTRTDTQYF. In DNA form, the CDR3 reads TGTGCCAGCAGCCCCGCCCTTAGCGGGGGTTTTACCCGCACAGATACGCAGTATTTT.

The chain is built from TRBV19 and TRBJ1-2; TRBD1 matches 7 bases. After removal of 3 bases from V and 4 bases from J, the junction contained 8 bases not matched to a gene. This CDR3 has 15 residues. CDR1 is LNHDA and CDR2 is SQIVND in the germline V gene (reference sequence). The CDR3 DNA reads TGTGCCAGTAGTATCCGACAGGGTGAACTCTATGGCTACACCTTC. Translation gives CASSIRQGELYGYTF.

The chain joins TRBV19 to TRBJ1-1; D perhaps matches TRBD1 (6 bases). This CDR3 spans 16 amino acids. Per the germline V gene, CDR1 is LNHDA and CDR2 is SQIVND (reference sequence). V gave up 5 bases and J gave up 1 base, with 17 bases separating them. This CDR3 is CASSPPRTVGNTEAFF. CDR3 DNA sequence: TGTGCCAGTAGTCCCCCAAGGACAGTAGGGAACACTGAAGCTTTCTTT.

The V and J genes are TRBV4-3 and TRBJ2-7; 7 bases are shared with TRBD1. This CDR3 comprises 18 residues. V was clipped by 1 base and J by 2 bases; unmatched bases: 14. Per germline, CDR1 LGHNA and CDR2 YSLEER. The CDR3, as DNA: TGCGCCAGCAGCCAAGCCCCCGCTAACGACAGGGTAACCTACGAGCAGTACTTC. Its protein product is CASSQAPANDRVTYEQYF.

The chain combines TRBV11-2 with TRBJ2-2, with TRBD2 matching 7 bases. Germline CDR1 is SGHAT and CDR2 is FQNNGV. After removal of 1 base from V and 6 bases from J, the junction contained 8 bases not matched to a gene. The CDR3 spans 16 residues. The CDR3 protein is CASSLVAGGRAGELFF. The DNA of the CDR3 is TGTGCCAGCAGCTTAGTAGCGGGCGGGCGAGCCGGGGAGCTGTTTTTT.

V gene TRBV5-6 combines with J gene TRBJ1-1; 9 positions match TRBD1. V was pared by 4 bases and J by 8 bases, with 12 bases of the junction left unmatched. The CDR3 is 15 amino acids. Per the germline V gene, CDR1 is SGHDT and CDR2 is YYEEEE. The CDR3 DNA reads as TGTGCCAGCAGCCTACCGGGGACAGGGTCCGAAGAAGCTTTCTTT. Protein sequence: CASSLPGTGSEEAFF.